Shown below are 3 T cell receptor beta chains from a single sample sequenced in a study of blood T cell repertoires in COVID-19. Produced via immunoSEQ multiplex PCR; TCRdb's table is partial and in-frame only. Here the sample spans fewer than 250,000 clones, less than 90% being singletons. The sample consisted of peripheral blood. All receptors come from a middle-aged man with acute or convalescent COVID-19.

This clone has only one observation. This chain uses TRBV5-6 with TRBJ2-1, with D possibly matching TRBD1 (6 bases). Germline lookup yields CDR1 SGHDT and CDR2 YYEEEE. V was clipped by 4 bases and J by 4 bases, with 15 bases between them. CDR3 length: 15 residues. CDR3 sequence reads: CASSLLRTVYNEQFF. The CDR3 region has the DNA TGTGCCAGCAGCCTCCTAAGGACAGTTTACAATGAGCAGTTCTTC.

The chain carries TRBV12-3 or TRBV12-4 and TRBJ1-1, with a weak D call TRBD1 (5 bases). Trimming pared 11 bases from V and 2 bases from J, leaving 12 bases between. CDR3 length equals 12 residues. The CDR3 sequence: CAYAGPNTEAFF. In nucleotides, the CDR3 is TGTGCCTATGCAGGGCCTAACACTGAAGCTTTCTTT.

The chain recombines TRBV19 with TRBJ2-7; 9 nucleotides align to TRBD1. Per germline, CDR1 LNHDA and CDR2 SQIVND (reference sequence). The CDR3 covers 15 residues. The trim removed 6 bases at V and 2 bases at J, leaving 8 bases unmatched. Written as DNA, the CDR3 is TGTGCCAGTAGAAGTCCGGGACAGGGAACCTACGAGCAGTACTTC. Translated, it gives CASRSPGQGTYEQYF.